The 5 T cell receptor beta chains reported below all come from one sample, sequenced in a study of OX40 agonist ivuxolimab in advanced cancers. Measured with immunoSEQ multiplex PCR; TCRdb has only the in-frame clones, and not every one. The data contain more than 20,000 clones, 85% to 90% of them singletons. The sample here was CD4+ or CD8+ T cells sorted from blood, taken in a trial of the OX40 agonist ivuxolimab. The receptor set was obtained from an adult with an advanced solid tumor such as melanoma, head and neck, liver or kidney cancer.

This chain joins TRBV7-3 and TRBJ2-1, with D unclear. The V gene lost 2 bases and the J gene lost 0 bases, with 8 bases spanning the gap. Germline CDR1 reads SGHTA; CDR2 reads FQGTGA. The CDR3 loop spans 15 amino acids. CDR3 residues: CASSLDGSSYNEQFF. The CDR3 bases are TGTGCCAGCAGCTTAGACGGTAGCTCCTACAATGAGCAGTTCTTC.

Comments on this clone: Germline is not matched at one junction end, which may reflect a read error. This sequence joins TRBV28 and TRBJ2-3; a possible D gene is TRBD1 (5 bases). Germline V lookup: CDR1 MDHEN, CDR2 SYDVKM. The CDR3 covers 12 residues. The CDR3 region is CASSWWQGAVVF. The CDR3 DNA sequence: TGTGCCAGCAGTTGGTGGCAGGGCGCAGTAGTATTT.

The rearrangement joins TRBV5-8 to TRBJ2-1; 7 bases are shared with TRBD2. Unmatched junction bases numbered 9, after V lost 0 bases and J lost 0 bases. From germline, CDR1 is SGHTS and CDR2 YDEGEE. The CDR3 consists of 18 residues. This chain's CDR3 is CASSLVDSGPSSYNEQFF. CDR3 DNA sequence: TGTGCCAGCAGCTTGGTGGATAGCGGGCCCAGCTCCTACAATGAGCAGTTCTTC. The variable domain in full, completed from reference TRBV5-8 and TRBJ2-1, reads EAGVTQSPTHLIKTRGQQATLRCSPISGHTSVYWYQQALGLGLQFLLWYDEGEERNRGNFPPRFSGRQFPNYSSELNVNALELEDSALYLCASSLVDSGPSSYNEQFFGPGTRLTVL.

This clone showed up just a few times. The chain uses TRBV9 and TRBJ2-7; no reliable D call. Trimming pared 6 bases from V and 4 bases from J, leaving 14 bases between. Germline-derived CDR1 and CDR2 are SGDLS and YYNGEE. CDR3 size: 13 residues. CDR3 in amino acids: CASNSGLGYEQYF. The CDR3 DNA follows: TGTGCCAGCAATTCGGGCCTAGGGTACGAGCAGTACTTC. Filled out from reference TRBV9 and TRBJ2-7, the complete variable domain reads DSGVTQTPKHLITATGQRVTLRCSPRSGDLSVYWYQQSLDQGLQFLIQYYNGEERAKGNILERFSAQQFPDLHSELNLSSLELGDSALYFCASNSGLGYEQYFGPGTRLTVT.

The gene calls are TRBV5-4 and TRBJ2-7; 7 bases agree with TRBD1. The germline V gene encodes CDR1 SGHNT and CDR2 YYREEE (reference sequence). Trimming took 4 bases from V and 3 from J; bases not matched to a gene: 13. CDR3 length: 16 amino acids. DNA for the CDR3: TGTGCCAGCAGCCAAGACGACGACAGGGTCAGCTACGAGCAGTACTTC. Translation gives CASSQDDDRVSYEQYF.